The 26 T cell receptor beta chains below come from one sample, sequenced in a study of blood T cell repertoires in COVID-19. TCRdb's copy holds only in-frame clones and misses some; the assay was immunoSEQ multiplex PCR. The profile shows more than 85,000 clones, 80% to 95% of them singletons. Sequences were obtained from peripheral blood. These receptor sequences come from a woman aged 45-65 years with COVID-19, enrolled during active disease.

The gene calls are TRBV11-2 and TRBJ1-3; TRBD1 aligns across 8 bases. The CDR3 runs 13 residues. With V trimmed by 5 bases and J by 8 bases, 5 bases remained unmatched. Germline CDR1 reads SGHAT; CDR2 reads FQNNGV. CDR3 region: CASSEDRVDTIYF. CDR3 sequence (DNA): TGTGCCAGCAGCGAGGACAGGGTAGACACCATATATTTT.

The V gene is TRBV27, the J gene TRBJ1-1; 8 bases are a match to TRBD1. CDR1 is MNHEY, CDR2 SMNVEV, per germline (reference sequence). The CDR3 runs 13 residues. V shed 5 bases and J 12 bases; nucleotides not matched to a gene: 11. Here the CDR3 reads CASSLWTGSYTFF. Written as DNA, the CDR3 is TGTGCCAGCAGTCTTTGGACAGGGAGTTACACTTTCTTT.

This sequence joins TRBV7-8 and TRBJ2-7, with 8 positions matching TRBD2. Germline CDR1 and CDR2: SGHVS and FQNEAQ. The CDR3 is 13 amino acids. The trim removed 5 bases at V and 7 bases at J, leaving 7 bases unmatched. CDR3 sequence: CASSPRGGREQYF. The CDR3 bases are TGTGCCAGCAGCCCTCGGGGGGGGAGGGAGCAGTACTTC.

This rearrangement joins TRBV30 to TRBJ1-3; TRBD1 aligns across 7 bases. The germline CDR1 and CDR2 sequences are GTSNPN and SVGIG (reference sequence). CDR3 length: 12 amino acids. The junction had 3 bases not matched to a gene; V was cut back by 7 bases and J by 3 bases. CDR3 bases: TGTGCCTTGAGGACAGGTGGAAACACCATATATTTT. Amino acids: CALRTGGNTIYF.

The chain recombines TRBV7-8 with TRBJ1-3; D is uncertain. Trimming removed 2 bases from V and 2 bases from J, with 7 bases in between. Germline V CDR1 and CDR2: SGHVS, FQNEAQ. The CDR3 spans 14 residues. The CDR3 loop is CASSLMGAGNTIYF. As DNA, the CDR3 is TGTGCCAGCAGCTTAATGGGCGCTGGAAACACCATATATTTT. Full variable domain (remainder filled in from reference TRBV7-8 and TRBJ1-3): GAGVSQSPRYKVAKRGQDVALRCDPISGHVSLFWYQQALGQGPEFLTYFQNEAQLDKSGLPSDRFFAERPEGSVSTLKIQRTQQEDSAVYLCASSLMGAGNTIYFGEGSWLTVV.

The CDR3 bases are TGTGCCACCGCCTCCATAGGGAGTGAGCAGTTCTTC. This codes for CATASIGSEQFF. This chain uses TRBV15 with TRBJ2-1; a possible D gene is TRBD2 (5 bases). The V gene lost 8 bases and the J gene lost 9 bases, with 14 bases spanning the gap. The CDR3 has 12 residues. Germline V gives CDR1 LNHNV, CDR2 YYDKDF (reference sequence).

This clone was counted a few times. This rearrangement joins TRBV4-3 to TRBJ1-6, with 9 bases matching TRBD1. This CDR3 region has 14 residues. The germline CDR1 and CDR2 sequences are LGHNA and YSLEER. V shed 4 bases, J shed 9 bases, and the junction held 4 bases outside the gene matches. This chain's CDR3 is CASSPGQGSSPLHF. The CDR3 DNA sequence: TGCGCCAGCAGCCCCGGACAGGGGAGTTCACCCCTCCACTTT.

The chain carries TRBV11-1 and TRBJ2-7; 8 bases match TRBD1. CDR1 and CDR2 (germline): SGHAT, FQDESV (reference sequence). The junction had 12 bases not matched to a gene; V was cut back by 8 bases and J by 3 bases. This CDR3 has 15 residues. The CDR3 sequence is CASVRQGKTNYEQYV. CDR3 DNA sequence: TGTGCCAGCGTCAGACAGGGGAAAACGAACTACGAGCAGTACGTC.

This chain uses TRBV6-5 with TRBJ1-1, with D unresolved. Germline V gives CDR1 MNHEY, CDR2 SVGAGI. Trimming removed 2 bases from V and 5 bases from J, with 12 bases in between. The CDR3 sequence is 14 residues long. The CDR3 region is CASSYKSGKTEAFF. CDR3 DNA: TGTGCCAGCAGTTACAAATCAGGCAAGACTGAAGCTTTCTTT.

This clone was seen only once. The V and J genes are TRBV5-1 and TRBJ1-2, with D tentatively TRBD1 (6 bases). The V gene lost 0 bases and the J gene lost 3 bases, with 9 bases spanning the gap. This CDR3 region has 14 residues. Germline CDR1 and CDR2: SGHRS and YFSETQ. DNA of the CDR3: TGCGCCAGCAGCTTGGTGAGGACAGACTATGGCTACACCTTC. This encodes CASSLVRTDYGYTF.

V and J are TRBV5-5 and TRBJ1-2; no reliable D call. The CDR3 contains 14 residues. Germline V lookup: CDR1 SGHKS, CDR2 YYEKEE (reference sequence). V shed 0 bases and J shed 8 bases, with 14 bases lying between them. The CDR3 is CASSLGGVTGGYTF. In DNA form, the CDR3 reads TGTGCCAGCAGCTTGGGTGGGGTCACGGGAGGCTACACCTTC.

The J gene is TRBJ1-4, the V gene TRBV5-5, with no clear D. This CDR3 spans 13 amino acids. V was trimmed by 4 bases and J by 12 bases, leaving 16 bases between them. Germline lookup yields CDR1 SGHKS and CDR2 YYEKEE (reference sequence). CDR3 DNA sequence: TGTGCCAGCAGCCAAGTTTCAGCGGCCCAACTGTTTTTT. Translating it yields CASSQVSAAQLFF.

This clone showed up just once. The V call is TRBV20-1, the J call TRBJ2-3; D unresolved. The CDR3 is 12 amino acids. The V end was cut by 3 bases, the J end by 11 bases, with 15 bases between. Germline CDR1 is DFQATT and CDR2 is SNEGSKA (reference sequence). DNA of the CDR3: TGCAGTGCTAGTCCGGATTTAGGAGAGCAGTATTTT. Its translation: CSASPDLGEQYF.

The genes are TRBV7-2 and TRBJ2-1; tentative D call: TRBD2 (7 bases). V lost 1 base and J lost 15, with 13 bases in between. Germline V gives CDR1 SGHTA, CDR2 FQGNSA. The CDR3 sequence is 12 residues long. This CDR3 is CASSLVGGAGFF. In nucleotides, the CDR3 is TGTGCCAGCAGCTTAGTGGGGGGGGCCGGGTTCTTC.

This chain uses TRBV6-5 with TRBJ2-7; D possibly corresponds to TRBD2 (6 bases). Trimming cost V 5 bases and J 1 base, with 12 bases left between them. In germline, CDR1 is MNHEY, CDR2 SVGAGI. The CDR3 length is 14 residues. CDR3 DNA: TGTGCCAGCAGTCGCGGGACGGGATCCTACGAGCAGTACGTC. It translates to CASSRGTGSYEQYV.

This chain uses TRBV10-1 with TRBJ2-7, with D perhaps TRBD2 (6 bases). The length of the CDR3 is 14 residues. V was cut by 0 bases and J by 4 bases, with 10 bases left in between. In germline, CDR1 is WNHNN, CDR2 SYGVQD (reference sequence). The CDR3 loop is CASSESGRNYEQYF. In nucleotides, the CDR3 is TGCGCCAGCAGTGAGTCGGGGAGGAATTACGAGCAGTACTTC.

The rearrangement uses TRBV5-1 and TRBJ1-2; the D gene is possibly TRBD1 (6 bases). V was trimmed by 4 bases and J by 3 bases, leaving 13 bases between them. CDR1 is SGHRS and CDR2 is YFSETQ in the germline V gene. CDR3 length equals 14 residues. The CDR3 here is CASSPTGGDYGYTF. For the CDR3, the DNA is TGCGCCAGCAGCCCCACGGGGGGCGACTATGGCTACACCTTC.

This chain uses TRBV28 with TRBJ1-2; D call uncertain. V dropped 4 bases and J dropped 3 bases, with 15 bases sitting between them. This CDR3 spans 15 amino acids. Per germline, CDR1 MDHEN and CDR2 SYDVKM. The CDR3 loop reads CASSYSTHGDYGYTF. CDR3 in DNA: TGTGCCAGCAGTTATTCAACCCACGGGGACTATGGCTACACCTTC.

The chain recombines TRBV5-1 with TRBJ2-4; the D gene is possibly TRBD1 (6 bases). The CDR3 is 13 residues long. From germline, CDR1 is SGHRS and CDR2 YFSETQ. The V end lost 4 bases, the J end lost 3 bases, and 8 bases lay between the germline ends. CDR3 sequence reads: CASSKGDKNIQYF. The CDR3 nucleotides read TGCGCCAGCAGCAAGGGGGACAAAAACATTCAGTACTTC.

The rearrangement links TRBV6-6 to TRBJ2-7; TRBD1 agrees at 7 bases. This CDR3 has 14 amino acids. The germline gives CDR1 MNHNY, CDR2 SVGAGI (reference sequence). The V gene end was trimmed by 0 bases and the J gene end by 4 bases; junction bases not matched to a gene: 3. The CDR3 coding sequence is TGTGCCAGCAGTTACTCACAGGGGCCGTACGAGCAGTACTTC. Encoded protein: CASSYSQGPYEQYF.

This clone appeared a few times. The chain employs TRBV19 and TRBJ1-4; D unclear. V lost 1 base to trimming and J lost 8 bases, with 14 bases between them. This CDR3 is built from 15 residues. The germline CDR1 and CDR2 sequences are LNHDA and SQIVND (reference sequence). The CDR3 bases are TGTGCCAGTAGTATAGGGGCAGGTTTTAAGGAAAAACTGTTTTTT. Protein sequence: CASSIGAGFKEKLFF.

This rearrangement joins TRBV7-2 to TRBJ2-7; TRBD2 might be the D (5 bases). This CDR3 is 15 amino acids long. Germline CDR1 reads SGHTA; CDR2 reads FQGNSA. The V gene lost 1 base and the J gene lost 9 bases, with 19 bases spanning the gap. The CDR3 DNA is TGTGCCAGCAGCTTAGATAGAGGCAGGTTAGAGGGGCAGTACTTC. Its translation: CASSLDRGRLEGQYF.

The chain employs TRBV18 and TRBJ2-2, with D perhaps matching TRBD1 (5 bases). The ends were cut back, 6 bases at V and 0 bases at J, with 14 bases in the middle. Germline V gene data show CDR1 as KGHSH and CDR2 as LQKENI. The CDR3 sequence is 16 residues long. The DNA for the CDR3 is TGTGCCAGCTCCAGAGCGATACAGGCGAACACCGGGGAGCTGTTTTTT. Amino acid sequence: CASSRAIQANTGELFF.

The CDR3 DNA reads TGTGCCACCAGTGATCGGGGGGACAGGGGATCATTCACCAGGAATGAGCAGTTCTTC. Protein: CATSDRGDRGSFTRNEQFF. The chain joins TRBV24-1 to TRBJ2-1; TRBD1 aligns across 10 bases. Germline trimming cut 3 bases from V and 7 bases from J; bases unmatched to any gene: 17. The CDR3 has 19 residues. In germline, CDR1 is KGHDR, CDR2 SFDVKD.

This chain joins TRBV5-1 and TRBJ2-3; unclear D gene. V lost 0 bases to trimming and J lost 3 bases, with 11 bases between them. The CDR3 length is 15 residues. The germline CDR1 and CDR2 sequences are SGHRS and YFSETQ. CDR3 nucleotide sequence: TGCGCCAGCAGCTTGGGAGGCGTTAAAACAGATACGCAGTATTTT. It codes for CASSLGGVKTDTQYF.

The rearrangement joins TRBV19 to TRBJ1-1; 9 nucleotides line up with TRBD1. The CDR3 has 17 residues. Trimming cost V 3 bases and J 1 base; bases outside gene matches: 9. Per germline, CDR1 LNHDA and CDR2 SQIVND (reference sequence). CDR3 in amino acids: CASSIHGTGYENTEAFF. CDR3 DNA: TGTGCCAGTAGTATTCATGGGACAGGGTACGAGAACACTGAAGCTTTCTTT.